Listed below are T cell receptor beta chains from one sample, sequenced in a study of blood T cells in healthy people across ages. TCRdb ran MiXCR on the 5' RACE reads and lists one entry per CDR3 protein. Here the sample spans roughly 700,000 distinct CDR3 sequences, around a quarter being singletons. Separately, the same data were catalogued under a study of T cells of mothers and their children.

The source material was blood. These receptors were collected from a boy between 10 and 17 years old in good health. Each CDR3 is given with its conserved first and last residue. Each record gives: V gene, clone size, J gene, CDR3 protein. Where a row states a size, it is once, few, many or the class of an expanded clone; other rows omit it.

>TRBV7-2|.|TRBJ2-7
CASSLESDYEQYF
>TRBV5-1|few|TRBJ2-3
CASSFTSGGASTDTQYF
>TRBV20-1|many|TRBJ2-1
CSARVTSGGLLSYNEQFF
>TRBV7-2|.|TRBJ2-2
CASSLVGLPTTGELFF
>TRBV20-1|.|TRBJ1-5
CSARSTGGASVDQPQHF
>TRBV13|.|TRBJ2-5
CASSLMGGGASGETQYF
>TRBV7-2|.|TRBJ2-3
CASSLPEGVVAGEDTQYF
>TRBV9|.|TRBJ2-1
CASSVGLVNEQFF
>TRBV7-3|once|TRBJ2-5
CASSLGGSSGQETQYF
>TRBV29-1|.|TRBJ2-3
CSADRTTNTQYF
>TRBV18|.|.
CASSPVGLYEQYF
>TRBV7-2|.|TRBJ2-7
CASSSMQGYEQYF